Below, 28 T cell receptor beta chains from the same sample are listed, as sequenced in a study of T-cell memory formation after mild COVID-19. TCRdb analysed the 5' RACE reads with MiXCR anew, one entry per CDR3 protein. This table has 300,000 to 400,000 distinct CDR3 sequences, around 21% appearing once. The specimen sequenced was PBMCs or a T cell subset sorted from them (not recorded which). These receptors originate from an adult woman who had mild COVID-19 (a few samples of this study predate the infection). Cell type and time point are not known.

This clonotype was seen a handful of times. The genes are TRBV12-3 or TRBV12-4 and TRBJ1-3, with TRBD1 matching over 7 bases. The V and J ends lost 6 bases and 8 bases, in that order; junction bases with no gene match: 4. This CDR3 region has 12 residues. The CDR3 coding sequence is TGTGCCAGCAGACCAGACAGGGACACCATATATTTT. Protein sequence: CASRPDRDTIYF.

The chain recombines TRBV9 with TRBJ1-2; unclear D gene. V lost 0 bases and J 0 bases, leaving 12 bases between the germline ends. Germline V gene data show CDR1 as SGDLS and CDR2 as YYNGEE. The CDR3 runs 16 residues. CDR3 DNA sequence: TGTGCCAGCAGCGTAGTCACGCTAGGGACTAACTATGGCTACACCTTC. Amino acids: CASSVVTLGTNYGYTF.

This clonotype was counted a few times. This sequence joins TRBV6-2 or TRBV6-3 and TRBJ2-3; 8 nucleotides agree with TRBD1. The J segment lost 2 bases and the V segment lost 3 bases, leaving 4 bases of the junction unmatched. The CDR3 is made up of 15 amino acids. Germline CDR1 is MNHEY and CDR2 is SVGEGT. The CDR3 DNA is TGTGCCAGCAGTTATGGGGACAGGACCACAGATACGCAGTATTTT. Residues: CASSYGDRTTDTQYF.

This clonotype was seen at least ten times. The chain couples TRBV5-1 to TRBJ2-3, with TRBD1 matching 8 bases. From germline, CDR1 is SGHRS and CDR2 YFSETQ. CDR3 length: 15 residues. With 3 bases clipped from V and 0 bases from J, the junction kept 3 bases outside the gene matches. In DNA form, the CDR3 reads TGCGCCAGCAGCTACCGGGACAGGAGCACAGATACGCAGTATTTT. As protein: CASSYRDRSTDTQYF.

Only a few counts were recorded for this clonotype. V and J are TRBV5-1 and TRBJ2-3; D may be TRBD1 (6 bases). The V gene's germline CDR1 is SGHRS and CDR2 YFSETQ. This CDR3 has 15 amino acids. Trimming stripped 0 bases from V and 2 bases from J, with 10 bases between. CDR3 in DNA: TGCGCCAGCAGCTTGGGGACAGTGACCACAGATACGCAGTATTTT. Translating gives CASSLGTVTTDTQYF.

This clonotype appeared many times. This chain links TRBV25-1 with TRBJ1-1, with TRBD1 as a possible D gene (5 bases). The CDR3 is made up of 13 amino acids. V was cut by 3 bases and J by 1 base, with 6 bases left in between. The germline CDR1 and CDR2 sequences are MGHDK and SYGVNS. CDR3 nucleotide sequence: TGTGCCAGCAGTGAGGGGGGGAACACTGAAGCTTTCTTT. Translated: CASSEGGNTEAFF.

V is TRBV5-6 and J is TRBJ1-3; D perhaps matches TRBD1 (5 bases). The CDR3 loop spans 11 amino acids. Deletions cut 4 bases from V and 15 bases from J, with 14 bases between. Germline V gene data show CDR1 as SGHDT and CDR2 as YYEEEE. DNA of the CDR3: TGTGCCAGCAGCGCAGACAGATCCGGATATTTT. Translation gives CASSADRSGYF.

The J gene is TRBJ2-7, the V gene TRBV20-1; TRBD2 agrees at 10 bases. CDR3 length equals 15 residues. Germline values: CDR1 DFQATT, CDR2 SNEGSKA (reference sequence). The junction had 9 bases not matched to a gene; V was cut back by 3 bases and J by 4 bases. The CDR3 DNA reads TGCAGTGCTAGGCTAGCGGGAGATTTCAGATACGAGCAGTACTTC. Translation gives CSARLAGDFRYEQYF.

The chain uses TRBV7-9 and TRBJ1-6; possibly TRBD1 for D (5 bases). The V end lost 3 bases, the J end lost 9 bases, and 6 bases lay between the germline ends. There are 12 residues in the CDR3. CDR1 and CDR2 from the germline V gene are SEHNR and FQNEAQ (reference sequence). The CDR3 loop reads CASSFQGSPLHF. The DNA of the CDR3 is TGTGCCAGCAGCTTTCAGGGTTCACCCCTCCACTTT.

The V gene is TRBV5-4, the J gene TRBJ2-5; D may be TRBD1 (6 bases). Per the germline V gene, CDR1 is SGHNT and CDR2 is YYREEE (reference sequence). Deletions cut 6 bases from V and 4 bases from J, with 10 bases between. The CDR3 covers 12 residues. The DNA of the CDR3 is TGTGCCAGCAAGGGGGTGAGAGAGACCCAGTACTTC. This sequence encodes CASKGVRETQYF.

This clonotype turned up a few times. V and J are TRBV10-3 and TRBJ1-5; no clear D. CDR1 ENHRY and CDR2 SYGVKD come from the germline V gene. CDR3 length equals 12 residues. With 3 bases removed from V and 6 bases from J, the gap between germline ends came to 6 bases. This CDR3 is CAISEVGQPQHF. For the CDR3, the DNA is TGTGCCATCAGTGAAGTCGGTCAGCCCCAGCATTTT.

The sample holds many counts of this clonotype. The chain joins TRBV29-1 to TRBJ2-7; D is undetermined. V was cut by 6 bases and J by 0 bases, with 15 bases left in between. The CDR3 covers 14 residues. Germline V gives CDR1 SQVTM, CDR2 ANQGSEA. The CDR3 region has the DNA TGCAGCGTCGCGAGCAAAAGCGTCTCCTACGAGCAGTACTTC. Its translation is CSVASKSVSYEQYF.

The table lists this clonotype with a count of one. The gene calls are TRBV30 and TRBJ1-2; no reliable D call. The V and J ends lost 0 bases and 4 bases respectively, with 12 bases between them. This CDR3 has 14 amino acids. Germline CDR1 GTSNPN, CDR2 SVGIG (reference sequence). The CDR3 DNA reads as TGTGCCTGGAGTGTCGAGGGTACCCTCTATGGCTACACCTTC. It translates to CAWSVEGTLYGYTF.

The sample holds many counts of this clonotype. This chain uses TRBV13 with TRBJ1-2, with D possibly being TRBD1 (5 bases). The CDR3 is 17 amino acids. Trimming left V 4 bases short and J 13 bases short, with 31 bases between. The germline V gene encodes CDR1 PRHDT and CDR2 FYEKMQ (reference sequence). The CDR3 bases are TGTGCCAGCAGCTACCAACGACGGGAAGGAGGGGACCTGTGCTGCACCTTC. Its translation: CASSYQRREGGDLCCTF.

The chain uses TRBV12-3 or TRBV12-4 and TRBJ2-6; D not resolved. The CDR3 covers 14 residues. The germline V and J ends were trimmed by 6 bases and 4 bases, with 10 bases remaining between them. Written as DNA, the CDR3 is TGTGCCAGCAGACTGATACAGGGGGCCAACGTCCTGACTTTC. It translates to CASRLIQGANVLTF.

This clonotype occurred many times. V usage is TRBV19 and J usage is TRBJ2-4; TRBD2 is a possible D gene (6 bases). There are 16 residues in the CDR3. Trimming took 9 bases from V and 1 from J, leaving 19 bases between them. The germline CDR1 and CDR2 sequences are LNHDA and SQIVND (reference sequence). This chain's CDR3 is CASTRDTRDAKNIQYF. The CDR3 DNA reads TGTGCCAGCACGCGGGATACTCGGGATGCCAAAAACATTCAGTACTTC.

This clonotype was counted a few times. The CDR3 loop reads CASSSPGWGSPANVLTF. CDR3 bases: TGTGCCAGCAGCTCCCCTGGCTGGGGGTCTCCGGCCAACGTCCTGACTTTC. The chain has TRBV7-3 and TRBJ2-6; D is perhaps TRBD1 or TRBD2 (5 bases each). The CDR3 has 17 amino acids. Germline V CDR1 and CDR2: SGHTA, FQGTGA. The V gene lost 4 bases and the J gene lost 6 bases, with 19 bases spanning the gap.

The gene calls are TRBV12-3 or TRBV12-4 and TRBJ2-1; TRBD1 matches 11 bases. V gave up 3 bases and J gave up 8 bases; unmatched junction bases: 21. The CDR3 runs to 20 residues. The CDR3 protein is CASSFYPTIIGTGGWDEQFF. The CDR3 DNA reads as TGTGCCAGCAGTTTTTATCCAACTATTATCGGGACAGGGGGTTGGGATGAGCAGTTCTTC.

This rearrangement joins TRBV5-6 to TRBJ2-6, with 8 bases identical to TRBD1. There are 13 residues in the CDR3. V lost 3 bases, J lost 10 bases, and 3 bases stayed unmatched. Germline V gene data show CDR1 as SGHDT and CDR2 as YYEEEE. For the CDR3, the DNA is TGTGCCAGCAGCTCCGGACAGGGTAACGTCCTGACTTTC. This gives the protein CASSSGQGNVLTF.

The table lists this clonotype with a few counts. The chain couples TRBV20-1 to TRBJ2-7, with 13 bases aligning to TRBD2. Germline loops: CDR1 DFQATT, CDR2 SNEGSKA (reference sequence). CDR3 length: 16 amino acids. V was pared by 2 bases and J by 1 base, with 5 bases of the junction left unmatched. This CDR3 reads CSARSWTSGRSYEQYF. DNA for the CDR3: TGCAGTGCTAGATCCTGGACTAGCGGGAGATCCTACGAGCAGTACTTC.

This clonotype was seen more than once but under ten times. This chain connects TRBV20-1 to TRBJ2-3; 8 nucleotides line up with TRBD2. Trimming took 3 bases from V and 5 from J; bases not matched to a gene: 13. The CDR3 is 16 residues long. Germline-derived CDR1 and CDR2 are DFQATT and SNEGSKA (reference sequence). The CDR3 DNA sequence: TGCAGTGCTAGTCCCGGGAGCGGGAGCTCGTTAGATACGCAGTATTTT. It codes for CSASPGSGSSLDTQYF.

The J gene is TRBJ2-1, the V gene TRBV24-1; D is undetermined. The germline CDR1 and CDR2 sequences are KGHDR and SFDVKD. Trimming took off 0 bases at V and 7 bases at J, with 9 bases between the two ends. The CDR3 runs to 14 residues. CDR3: CATSDLPEGNEQFF. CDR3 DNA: TGTGCCACCAGTGATTTGCCGGAAGGAAATGAGCAGTTCTTC.

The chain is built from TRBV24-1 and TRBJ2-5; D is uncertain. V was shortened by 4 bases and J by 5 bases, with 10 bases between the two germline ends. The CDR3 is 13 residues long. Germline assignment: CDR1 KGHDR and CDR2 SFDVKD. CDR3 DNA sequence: TGTGCCACCAGTGACCCAGGTGGGGAGACCCAGTACTTC. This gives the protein CATSDPGGETQYF.

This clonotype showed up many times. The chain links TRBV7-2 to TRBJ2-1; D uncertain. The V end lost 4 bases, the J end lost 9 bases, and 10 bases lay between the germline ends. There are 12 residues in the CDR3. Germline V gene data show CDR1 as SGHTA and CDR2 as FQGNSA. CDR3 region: CASSSPSAEQFF. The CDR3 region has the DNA TGTGCCAGCAGCTCCCCTTCGGCTGAGCAGTTCTTC.

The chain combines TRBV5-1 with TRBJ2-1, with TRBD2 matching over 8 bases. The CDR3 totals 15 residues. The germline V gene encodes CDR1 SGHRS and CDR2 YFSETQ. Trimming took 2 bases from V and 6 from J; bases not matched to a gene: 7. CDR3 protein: CASSLGAGEVNEQFF. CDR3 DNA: TGCGCCAGCAGCTTAGGAGCGGGGGAGGTCAATGAGCAGTTCTTC.

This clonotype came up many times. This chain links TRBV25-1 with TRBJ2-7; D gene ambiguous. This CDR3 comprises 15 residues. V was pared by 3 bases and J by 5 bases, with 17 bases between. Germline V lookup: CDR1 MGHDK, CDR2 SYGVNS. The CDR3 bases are TGTGCCAGCAGTGATCCCCTTCCCCCTCTTCACGAGCAGTACTTC. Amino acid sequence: CASSDPLPPLHEQYF.

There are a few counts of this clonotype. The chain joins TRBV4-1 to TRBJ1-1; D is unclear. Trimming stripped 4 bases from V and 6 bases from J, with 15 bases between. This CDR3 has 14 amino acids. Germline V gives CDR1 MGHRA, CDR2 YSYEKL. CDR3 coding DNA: TGCGCCAGCAGCCTCCCTTCGAGAGAATCTGAAGCTTTCTTT. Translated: CASSLPSRESEAFF.

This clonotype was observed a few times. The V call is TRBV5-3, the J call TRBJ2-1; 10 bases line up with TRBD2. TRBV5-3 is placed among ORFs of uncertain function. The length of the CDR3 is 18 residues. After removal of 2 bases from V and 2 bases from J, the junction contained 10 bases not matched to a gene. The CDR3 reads CARSLARLAGVTYNEQFF. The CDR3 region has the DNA TGTGCCAGAAGCTTAGCCCGGCTAGCGGGAGTTACCTACAATGAGCAGTTCTTC.